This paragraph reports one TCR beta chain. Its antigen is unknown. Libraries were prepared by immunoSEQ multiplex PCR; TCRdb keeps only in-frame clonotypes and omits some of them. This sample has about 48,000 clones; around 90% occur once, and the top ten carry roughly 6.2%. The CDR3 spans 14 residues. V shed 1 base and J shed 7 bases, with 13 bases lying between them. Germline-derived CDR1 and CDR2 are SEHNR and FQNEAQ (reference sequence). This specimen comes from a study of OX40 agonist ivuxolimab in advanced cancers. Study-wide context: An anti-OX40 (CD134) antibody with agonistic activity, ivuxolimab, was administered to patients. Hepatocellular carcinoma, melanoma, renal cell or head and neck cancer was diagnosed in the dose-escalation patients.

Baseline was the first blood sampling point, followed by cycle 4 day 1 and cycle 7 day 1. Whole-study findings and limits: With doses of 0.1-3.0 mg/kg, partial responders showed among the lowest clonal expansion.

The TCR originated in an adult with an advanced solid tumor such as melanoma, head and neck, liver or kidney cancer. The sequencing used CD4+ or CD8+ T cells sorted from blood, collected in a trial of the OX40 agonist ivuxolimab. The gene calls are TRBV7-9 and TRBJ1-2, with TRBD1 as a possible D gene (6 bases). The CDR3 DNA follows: TGTGCCAGCAGCTTAGGGGCAGGGGACGGTGGCTACACCTTC. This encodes CASSLGAGDGGYTF.